The 7 T cell receptor beta chains below come from one sample, sequenced in a study of T cells after yellow fever vaccination. One entry per CDR3 protein results from TCRdb running MiXCR on the 5' RACE reads. The sample lists tens of thousands of distinct CDR3 sequences; around 3.5% were seen once. The source was PBMCs, either bulk or a sorted T-cell subset (CD4+, CD8+, memory, or dextramer-sorted; not recorded which), collected roughly 46 days after the first yellow fever vaccination. These receptors all stem from a man aged 18 to 30 who received the YFV17D yellow fever vaccine.

This clonotype was seen repeatedly, ten times or more. The rearrangement uses TRBV5-4 and TRBJ2-2; possible D gene TRBD1, 5 bases. The CDR3 loop spans 16 amino acids. Trimming shortened V by 6 bases and J by 5 bases, and 20 bases separated the two germline ends. CDR1 is SGHNT and CDR2 is YYREEE in the germline V gene (reference sequence). DNA for the CDR3: TGTGCCAGCACTAATCGAGCTCAGGGCGGTACCGGGGAGCTGTTTTTT. Translating it yields CASTNRAQGGTGELFF.

This clonotype was observed at least ten times. V and J are TRBV7-2 and TRBJ1-2; 8 nucleotides agree with TRBD1. This CDR3 spans 14 amino acids. Germline V lookup: CDR1 SGHTA, CDR2 FQGNSA. J gave up 4 bases and V 3 bases, and 4 bases lay outside the gene matches. The CDR3 bases are TGTGCCAGCAGCTTTTACACAGGGGGCTATGGCTACACCTTC. This encodes CASSFYTGGYGYTF.

This clonotype was counted at least ten times. The V gene is TRBV12-3 or TRBV12-4, the J gene TRBJ2-7, with 7 bases that match TRBD1. CDR3 length: 15 residues. Trimming took 7 bases from V and 2 from J; bases not matched to a gene: 11. CDR3 DNA: TGTGCCAGCAAAGGGGGCGGCTCAAGTACCTACGAGCAGTACTTC. This codes for CASKGGGSSTYEQYF.

This clonotype is labeled as medium-sized. The chain joins TRBV2 to TRBJ2-7, with 10 bases fitting TRBD2. Germline V gene sequence: CDR1 SNHLY, CDR2 FYNNEI. This CDR3 comprises 12 residues. After removal of 8 bases from V and 3 bases from J, the junction contained 1 base not matched to a gene. The CDR3 coding sequence is TGTGCCAGCGGGACTAGCGACTACGAGCAGTACTTC. Encoded protein: CASGTSDYEQYF. Drawing the rest from reference TRBV2 and TRBJ2-7, the complete variable domain is EPEVTQTPSHQVTQMGQEVILRCVPISNHLYFYWYRQILGQKVEFLVSFYNNEISEKSEIFDDQFSVERPDGSNFTLKIRSTKLEDSAMYFCASGTSDYEQYFGPGTRLTVT.

This clonotype occurred many times. V gene TRBV6-1 combines with J gene TRBJ1-1; 7 bases agree with TRBD1. CDR1 is MNHNS and CDR2 is SASEGT in the germline V gene. The CDR3 runs 13 residues. V was pared by 8 bases and J by 4 bases, with 7 bases of the junction left unmatched. The CDR3 loop reads CASGEQGFTEAFF. In DNA, the CDR3 is TGTGCCAGCGGGGAACAGGGGTTCACTGAAGCTTTCTTT.

This clonotype appeared many times. The genes are TRBV11-3 and TRBJ2-1; a possible D gene is TRBD2 (7 bases). This CDR3 spans 16 amino acids. Trimming removed 6 bases from V and 7 bases from J, with 22 bases in between. CDR1 SGHNT and CDR2 YENEEA come from the germline V gene. DNA of the CDR3: TGTGCCAGCAGTCTACGACGAGGGGGGGGCTTGAATGAGCAGTTCTTC. Its translation: CASSLRRGGGLNEQFF.

This clonotype was found many times. This chain uses TRBV3-1 with TRBJ2-3; 11 positions match TRBD2. The CDR3 has 16 amino acids. The J segment lost 7 bases and the V segment lost 1 base, leaving 7 bases of the junction unmatched. Per the germline V gene, CDR1 is LGHDT and CDR2 is YNNKEL (reference sequence). As DNA, the CDR3 is TGTGCCAGCAGCCAAGCTCCTAGCGGGGGGATGTATACGCAGTATTTT. Protein: CASSQAPSGGMYTQYF.